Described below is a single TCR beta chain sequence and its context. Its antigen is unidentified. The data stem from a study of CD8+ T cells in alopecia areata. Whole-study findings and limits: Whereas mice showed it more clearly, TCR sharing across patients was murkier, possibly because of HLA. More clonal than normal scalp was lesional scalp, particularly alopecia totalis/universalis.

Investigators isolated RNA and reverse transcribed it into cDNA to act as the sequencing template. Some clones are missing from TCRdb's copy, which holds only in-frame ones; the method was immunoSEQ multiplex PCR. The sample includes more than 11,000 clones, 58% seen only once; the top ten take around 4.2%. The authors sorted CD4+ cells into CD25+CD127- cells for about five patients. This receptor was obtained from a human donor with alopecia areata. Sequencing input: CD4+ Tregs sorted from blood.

CDR3 in amino acids: CASSHGDRVFGYTF. CDR3 nucleotides: TGTGCCAGCAGTCACGGAGACAGGGTTTTCGGCTACACCTTC. The J gene is TRBJ1-2, the V gene TRBV28, with TRBD1 matching 7 bases. V lost 5 bases, J lost 8 bases, and 11 bases stayed unmatched. Germline lookup yields CDR1 MDHEN and CDR2 SYDVKM. The CDR3 extends over 14 amino acids.